This T cell receptor (beta chain) emerged from a study of T-cell reconstitution after alpha-beta-depleted transplantation in children (dated by TCRdb to about 2016). Describing the broader study: Using TCR repertoire profiling, the study quantitatively followed how T-cell immune reconstitution unfolded in children after TCRalphabeta/CD19-depleted allogeneic hematopoietic cell transplantation.

Library construction relied on PCR. These reads were obtained on an Illumina HiSeq 2500. Molecular barcoding was employed in the preparation of TCR libraries, with unique molecular identifiers being used to normalize TCRbeta repertoire quantification. TCRdb trimmed the raw reads at Q25, called clones with MiXCR and kept productive beta chains. Each record represents a unique CDR3 protein, reported with the most common genes and DNA among its rows. Recorded for this sample are 90,000 to 130,000 distinct CDR3 sequences; about a tenth of them occurred a single time. Less than 10% of the sample goes to the ten largest clones. The CDR3 sequence holds 17 residues, the cysteine and phenylalanine included. The read is trimmed to its CDR3 DNA, 51 bases read in frame from base 1. Cut back by 7 bases and 0 bases, the V and J ends lie 20 bases apart. According to the germline V gene, CDR1 reads SGHTA and CDR2 reads FQGNSA.

Worth noting for this clonotype: What this receptor recognizes is not known. Base qualities are missing; no much larger clone stands one base away.

The chain is assembled from TRBV7-2 and TRBJ2-3, with TRBD2 tentatively as D gene (7 bases match). The source was PBMCs from the stem cell graft donor, collected from the stem cell graft. This receptor was taken from a human donor who donated a stem cell graft to a child with acute lymphoblastic leukemia. CDR3 reads: CASTSGGAGPSTDTQYF. DNA sequence: TGTGCCAGCACCTCTGGGGGGGCGGGCCCAAGCACAGATACGCAGTATTTT.